The 24 T cell receptor beta chains below all came from one sample that was sequenced in a study of Graves' ophthalmopathy and Graves' hyperthyroidism. RNA transcripts provided the template for amplifying TCR beta CDR3 regions. Second-round multiplex PCR followed a first-round RT-PCR using HTBI primers. MiXCR was run by TCRdb on the multiplex PCR reads, yielding one entry per CDR3 protein. Among about half a million distinct CDR3 sequences listed, around an eighth were seen once. The sample was blood. All receptors come from a woman younger than 45 with Graves' ophthalmopathy.

This clonotype was seen many times. The chain combines TRBV6-1 with TRBJ2-7, with 8 bases that match TRBD1. Germline CDR1 MNHNS, CDR2 SASEGT. There are 14 residues in the CDR3. V trimming: 8 bases; J trimming: 4 bases; junction bases outside the gene matches: 10. Here the CDR3 DNA reads TGTGCCAGCTCCGGACAGGGCTTTACGTACGAGCAGTACTTC. Protein product: CASSGQGFTYEQYF.

This clonotype was counted between two and nine times. The chain uses TRBV11-2 and TRBJ1-1, with D perhaps matching TRBD1 (6 bases). This CDR3 is 16 amino acids long. V gave up 5 bases and J gave up 0 bases, with 16 bases separating them. Germline V CDR1 and CDR2: SGHAT, FQNNGV. The CDR3 reads CASSPGAFTMNTEAFF. The CDR3 DNA reads TGTGCCAGCAGCCCGGGGGCCTTTACAATGAACACTGAAGCTTTCTTT.

This chain links TRBV12-3 or TRBV12-4 with TRBJ2-2, with TRBD1 matching 11 bases. Trimming cost V 0 bases and J 3 bases; bases outside gene matches: 3. This CDR3 has 17 amino acids. Here the CDR3 reads CASSLAPGQGDTGELFF. The CDR3 nucleotides read TGTGCCAGCAGTTTAGCCCCGGGACAGGGGGACACCGGGGAGCTGTTTTTT.

On this clonotype: A much bigger clone sits one base away, suggesting this may be a read error. The chain combines TRBV5-1 with TRBJ2-5, with a weak D call TRBD1 (6 bases). Germline loops: CDR1 SGHRS, CDR2 YFSETQ. The CDR3 is 15 amino acids. DNA of the CDR3: TGCGTCAGCAGCGCCACAGGGAGTCGACAAGAGACCCAGTACTTC. Protein: CVSSATGSRQETQYF.

This clonotype came up many times. The chain employs TRBV19 and TRBJ2-2, with D possibly TRBD2 on 5 matching bases. This CDR3 has 13 residues. Germline V gives CDR1 LNHDA, CDR2 SQIVND (reference sequence). Trimming cost V 5 bases and J 7 bases, with 11 bases left between them. In DNA form, the CDR3 reads TGTGCCAGTAGTTCCCGACGGGGCGGGGAGCTGTTTTTT. Its translation: CASSSRRGGELFF. Based on the CDR3 plus reference TRBV19 and TRBJ2-2, the full variable domain is DGGITQSPKYLFRKEGQNVTLSCEQNLNHDAMYWYRQDPGQGLRLIYYSQIVNDFQKGDIAEGYSVSREKKESFPLTVTSAQKNPTAFYLCASSSRRGGELFFGEGSRLTVL.

The table lists this clonotype with many counts. V and J are TRBV11-2 and TRBJ1-1; D remains unclear. The V gene lost 1 base and the J gene lost 6 bases, with 9 bases spanning the gap. The CDR3 is 13 amino acids. CDR1 is SGHAT and CDR2 is FQNNGV in the germline V gene. The CDR3, as DNA: TGTGCCAGCAGCTTAGTGACGCGGGCTGAAGCTTTCTTT. Encoded protein: CASSLVTRAEAFF.

The CDR3 protein is CASSTGGSYNEQFF. The DNA of the CDR3 is TGTGCCAGCAGTACAGGGGGCTCCTACAATGAGCAGTTCTTC. This rearrangement joins TRBV6-2 or TRBV6-3 to TRBJ2-1; 8 positions agree with TRBD1. Per germline, CDR1 MNHEY and CDR2 SVGEGT. This CDR3 contains 14 residues. Trimming cost V 5 bases and J 0 bases; bases outside gene matches: 0.

This clonotype was seen at least ten times. The junction shows a germline mismatch at one end, possibly a read error. The chain employs TRBV5-1 and TRBJ1-2, with 8 bases lining up with TRBD1. The V gene's germline CDR1 is SGHRS and CDR2 YFSETQ. This CDR3 spans 14 amino acids. CDR3 region: CASSTGDRKDGHTF. In DNA form, the CDR3 reads TGCGCCAGCAGCACCGGGGACAGGAAGGATGGCCACACCTTC.

Regarding this clonotype: Germline is not matched at one junction end, which may reflect a read error. The chain uses TRBV20-1 and TRBJ2-4; a possible D gene is TRBD1 (5 bases). Per germline, CDR1 DFQATT and CDR2 SNEGSKA (reference sequence). This CDR3 has 17 amino acids. CDR3 in DNA: TGCAGTGCTAGGCATCTCAGGGAAAAGACGGGCAAAAACATTAAGTACTTC. Residues: CSARHLREKTGKNIKYF.

This clonotype was seen at least ten times. The chain employs TRBV6-1 and TRBJ1-2; perhaps TRBD1 as D (5 bases). Germline lookup yields CDR1 MNHNS and CDR2 SASEGT. The V and J ends lost 3 bases and 2 bases respectively, with 13 bases between them. This CDR3 spans 15 amino acids. CDR3 in DNA: TGTGCCAGCAGTGATCCATGGGGCGGAAACTATGGCTACACCTTC. Its translation is CASSDPWGGNYGYTF.

This clonotype appeared many times. V gene TRBV2 combines with J gene TRBJ1-1; tentative D call: TRBD1 (6 bases). The germline gives CDR1 SNHLY, CDR2 FYNNEI. The V gene lost 6 bases and the J gene lost 0 bases, with 17 bases spanning the gap. The CDR3 extends over 16 amino acids. The CDR3 coding sequence is TGTGCCAGCAGGGACACAGGGTGGGACATGAACACTGAAGCTTTCTTT. Its translation is CASRDTGWDMNTEAFF.

This clonotype has at least ten counts. The chain uses TRBV9 and TRBJ2-5, with 13 bases matching TRBD2. This CDR3 comprises 17 residues. Germline V CDR1 and CDR2: SGDLS, YYNGEE. With 0 bases clipped from V and 4 bases from J, the junction kept 6 bases outside the gene matches. The CDR3 loop reads CASSVVGTSGGAETQYF. The CDR3 DNA is TGTGCCAGCAGCGTAGTCGGCACTAGCGGGGGGGCAGAGACCCAGTACTTC.

The sample holds many counts of this clonotype. The V gene is TRBV6-1, the J gene TRBJ1-2; 11 bases agree with TRBD1. The CDR3 has 14 amino acids. V dropped 6 bases and J dropped 3; count of bases not matched to a gene: 3. In germline, CDR1 is MNHNS, CDR2 SASEGT. The CDR3 coding sequence is TGTGCCAGCAGGGACAGGGGGCGGGACTATGGCTACACCTTC. It codes for CASRDRGRDYGYTF.

This clonotype was seen repeatedly, ten times or more. The chain uses TRBV7-2 and TRBJ2-7; D gene uncertain. The CDR3 has 14 amino acids. V lost 1 base, J lost 3 bases, and 10 bases lay in between. CDR1 and CDR2 (germline): SGHTA, FQGNSA. The CDR3 protein is CASSLGGKVYEQYF. CDR3 DNA: TGTGCCAGCAGCTTAGGAGGAAAGGTCTACGAGCAGTACTTC.

This clonotype was counted only a few times. The V gene is TRBV12-5, the J gene TRBJ2-2; D is uncertain. V lost 2 bases and J 10 bases, leaving 5 bases between the germline ends. This CDR3 is 11 amino acids long. CDR1 and CDR2 (germline): LGHNT, FRNRAP. The CDR3 reads CASGLIAELFF. In DNA form, the CDR3 reads TGTGCTAGTGGTTTGATCGCGGAGCTGTTTTTT. The entire variable domain, with the rest obtained from reference TRBV12-5 and TRBJ2-2, is as follows: DARVTQTPRHKVTEMGQEVTMRCQPILGHNTVFWYRQTMMQGLELLAYFRNRAPLDDSGMPKDRFSAEMPDATLATLKIQPSEPRDSAVYFCASGLIAELFFGEGSRLTVL.

This clonotype has a count of ten or more. The chain couples TRBV6-2 or TRBV6-3 to TRBJ2-5; D may be TRBD1 (5 bases). CDR1 and CDR2 (germline): MNHEY, SVGEGT. This CDR3 is 16 amino acids long. V dropped 7 bases and J dropped 2 bases, with 20 bases sitting between them. CDR3 loop: CASTSSWGGYQETQYF. For the CDR3, the DNA is TGTGCCAGCACCTCCTCGTGGGGCGGCTATCAAGAGACCCAGTACTTC.

V is TRBV28 and J is TRBJ2-7; 8 bases are a match to TRBD2. The CDR3 sequence is 15 residues long. J gave up 0 bases and V 10 bases, and 11 bases lay outside the gene matches. CDR1 is MDHEN, CDR2 SYDVKM, per germline. The chain's CDR3 is CAISHSGGGSYEQYF. CDR3 bases: TGTGCCATCTCTCACTCCGGGGGGGGCTCCTACGAGCAGTACTTC.

There are a few counts of this clonotype. This chain uses TRBV11-2 with TRBJ1-3, with 12 bases lining up with TRBD1. V lost 3 bases and J lost 8; bases outside the gene matches: 5. CDR1 and CDR2 (germline): SGHAT, FQNNGV. The CDR3 is made up of 15 amino acids. CDR3 in DNA: TGTGCCAGCAGCTTCAGGGGACAGGGGGCATACACCATATATTTT. Amino acids: CASSFRGQGAYTIYF.

A few counts support this clonotype. CDR3 in amino acids: CSARDGGGAGELFF. CDR3 sequence (DNA): TGCAGTGCTAGAGATGGGGGAGGGGCCGGGGAGCTGTTTTTT. V and J are TRBV20-1 and TRBJ2-2; 7 bases match TRBD2. The CDR3 loop spans 14 amino acids. Unmatched junction bases numbered 4, after V lost 0 bases and J lost 6 bases. Germline CDR1 reads DFQATT; CDR2 reads SNEGSKA (reference sequence).

This clonotype was picked up many times. The chain is built from TRBV28 and TRBJ2-7, with no clear D. The CDR3 sequence is 15 residues long. V was pared by 2 bases and J by 2 bases, with 13 bases between. Germline loops: CDR1 MDHEN, CDR2 SYDVKM. CDR3 residues: CASSLGRPSPYEQYF. The CDR3 coding sequence is TGTGCCAGCAGTTTAGGCCGACCCTCGCCCTACGAGCAGTACTTC.

This clonotype was observed at least ten times. V usage is TRBV7-2 and J usage is TRBJ2-7, with 7 bases that match TRBD1. The CDR3 covers 14 residues. Losses at the gene ends were 5 bases for V and 7 bases for J; bases not matched to a gene: 11. Per the germline V gene, CDR1 is SGHTA and CDR2 is FQGNSA. CDR3 coding DNA: TGTGCCAGCAGCCCCCGCAACAGGGGATGGGAGCAGTACTTC. Protein sequence: CASSPRNRGWEQYF.

The rearrangement joins TRBV5-6 to TRBJ2-7; 8 bases align to TRBD2. Germline CDR1 reads SGHDT; CDR2 reads YYEEEE. J gave up 0 bases and V 0 bases, and 5 bases lay outside the gene matches. The CDR3 loop spans 16 amino acids. The CDR3 nucleotides read TGTGCCAGCAGCTTGGAGTTGAGCGGGAGCTCCTACGAGCAGTACTTC. Protein sequence: CASSLELSGSSYEQYF.

This chain uses TRBV28 with TRBJ1-1; perhaps TRBD1 as D (5 bases). V was trimmed by 3 bases and J by 8 bases, leaving 16 bases between them. Germline lookup yields CDR1 MDHEN and CDR2 SYDVKM. The CDR3 runs 14 residues. The CDR3 here is CASSFRGRDWEAFF. For the CDR3, the DNA is TGTGCCAGCAGTTTTCGGGGGAGGGATTGGGAAGCTTTCTTT.

This clonotype was detected many times. The chain joins TRBV9 to TRBJ1-6; no clear D gene. Germline V gene data show CDR1 as SGDLS and CDR2 as YYNGEE. CDR3 length equals 13 residues. V lost 0 bases and J lost 7, with 5 bases in between. DNA of the CDR3: TGTGCCAGCAGCGTAGGAGGGAATTCACCCCTCCACTTT. It yields the protein CASSVGGNSPLHF.